This note documents a single TCR beta chain sequence. What it recognizes is unknown. What was sequenced were expressed TCRB transcripts, since all of the isolated RNA had been reverse transcribed. Approximately 3.6 million reads, on average, came from each naive, central memory and regulatory T cell sample. This table comes from immunoSEQ multiplex PCR, and its TCRdb copy is limited to in-frame clones, with some not included. Of 95,000 to 150,000 clones in the sample, about a sixth were seen once. These data belong to a study of beta chain features in type 1 diabetes. Germline V lookup: CDR1 SGHTA, CDR2 FQGTGA. V lost 3 bases, J lost 8 bases, and 13 bases lay in between. CDR3 length: 13 residues. Study findings and constraints: Within each of all four CD4+ subsets, Type 1 diabetes patients had TCRB CDR3s that were moderately but significantly shorter. Type 1 diabetes patients had VDJ junctions that carried fewer insertions and more deletions.

Sequenced material: central memory CD4+ T cells from blood. This chain uses TRBV7-3 with TRBJ1-2; possibly TRBD1 for D (5 bases). This receptor was obtained from a man between 25 and 39 years old with type 1 diabetes. This CDR3 is CASSFEGDGGYTF. As DNA, the CDR3 is TGTGCCAGCAGCTTTGAAGGGGACGGCGGCTACACCTTC.